The next 18 T cell receptor beta chains were all read from a single sample in a study of naive CD8 T cells in extremely preterm neonates. Clones were sequenced by immunoSEQ multiplex PCR, and TCRdb holds only the in-frame ones, with some missing. This table has around 6,600 clones, about 98% appearing once. What was sequenced was naive CD8+ T cells from blood. The receptors come from a human donor in good health.

The V call is TRBV5-1, the J call TRBJ2-2, with 9 bases fitting TRBD1. Unmatched junction bases numbered 14, after V lost 2 bases and J lost 0 bases. Germline V gives CDR1 SGHRS, CDR2 YFSETQ. The CDR3 length is 20 residues. The CDR3 region is CASSFNRDRVRYPNTGELFF. CDR3 in DNA: TGCGCCAGCAGCTTTAACCGGGACAGGGTAAGGTACCCGAACACCGGGGAGCTGTTTTTT.

This chain joins TRBV14 and TRBJ1-4, with 8 bases aligning to TRBD1. CDR3 length equals 13 residues. With 6 bases clipped from V and 5 bases from J, the junction kept 2 bases outside the gene matches. From germline, CDR1 is SGHDN and CDR2 FVKESK. Here the CDR3 DNA reads TGTGCCAGCAGGGGACAGGCAAATGAAAAACTGTTTTTT. It encodes CASRGQANEKLFF.

The V and J genes are TRBV11-3 and TRBJ2-5, with 10 bases lining up with TRBD2. The closer fit of TRBJ2-7 to the DNA end suggests the J call may be wrong. Germline lookup yields CDR1 SGHNT and CDR2 YENEEA. There are 16 residues in the CDR3. The CDR3 DNA is TGTGCCAGCAGCTTAATGCCTAGCGGGAGCTCCTACGAGCAGTACTTC. Its protein is CASSLMPSGSSYEQYF.

V and J are TRBV7-6 and TRBJ2-2, with 9 positions matching TRBD2. The length of the CDR3 is 16 residues. In germline, CDR1 is SGHVS, CDR2 FNYEAQ. V was clipped by 3 bases and J by 7 bases; unmatched bases: 9. CDR3 sequence: CASSFMGGRADGELFF. CDR3 coding DNA: TGTGCCAGCAGCTTCATGGGCGGGAGGGCCGACGGGGAGCTGTTTTTT. The full variable domain, completed using reference TRBV7-6 and TRBJ2-2, is GAGVSQSPRYKVTKRGQDVALRCDPISGHVSLYWYRQALGQGPEFLTYFNYEAQQDKSGLPNDRFSAERPEGSISTLTIQRTEQRDSAMYRCASSFMGGRADGELFFGEGSRLTVL.

The chain links TRBV5-5 to TRBJ2-1; possibly TRBD2 for D (6 bases). Trimming left V 7 bases short and J 3 bases short, with 32 bases between. The CDR3 extends over 20 amino acids. The V gene's germline CDR1 is SGHKS and CDR2 YYEKEE (reference sequence). DNA for the CDR3: TGTGCCAGCGGGGGGATATTGGAACAGAAAGGCCCCCTGGACTACAATGAGCAGTTCTTC. Amino acids: CASGGILEQKGPLDYNEQFF.

DNA of the CDR3: TGTGCCAGCAGCTTAAACAGAGCGAACACCGGGGAGCTGTTTTTT. This sequence encodes CASSLNRANTGELFF. The J gene is TRBJ2-2, the V gene TRBV7-6; no clear D gene. The CDR3 is 15 amino acids. CDR1 SGHVS and CDR2 FNYEAQ come from the germline V gene. V was clipped by 2 bases and J by 0 bases, with 7 bases between them.

V gene TRBV10-2 combines with J gene TRBJ2-1; D gene ambiguous. This CDR3 has 13 amino acids. Germline V gene lookup returns CDR1 WSHSY and CDR2 SAAADI. The V end lost 4 bases, the J end lost 3 bases, and 7 bases lay between the germline ends. The CDR3 sequence is CASSVSYYNEQFF. CDR3 nucleotide sequence: TGCGCCAGCAGTGTAAGCTACTACAATGAGCAGTTCTTC.

This rearrangement joins TRBV5-8 to TRBJ2-7; D ambiguous. From germline, CDR1 is SGHTS and CDR2 YDEGEE. V lost 2 bases, J lost 0 bases, and 6 bases lay in between. CDR3 size: 13 residues. CDR3 in DNA: TGTGCCAGCAGCTTAACCGGCTCCTACGAGCAGTACTTC. This codes for CASSLTGSYEQYF.

This sequence joins TRBV5-5 and TRBJ2-7; D is unresolved. Per the germline V gene, CDR1 is SGHKS and CDR2 is YYEKEE (reference sequence). V lost 5 bases to trimming and J lost 3 bases, with 6 bases between them. The CDR3 is made up of 11 amino acids. As DNA, the CDR3 is TGTGCCAGCAGTCCCGGCTACGAGCAGTACTTC. It is translated as CASSPGYEQYF.

This chain joins TRBV9 and TRBJ1-1; TRBD1 matches 8 bases. Per germline, CDR1 SGDLS and CDR2 YYNGEE. The trim removed 3 bases at V and 6 bases at J, leaving 4 bases unmatched. The CDR3 runs 13 residues. CDR3 bases: TGTGCCAGCAGCGCCGGACAGGGCCCTGAAGCTTTCTTT. It is translated as CASSAGQGPEAFF.

This clone was observed a single time. The J gene is TRBJ1-1, the V gene TRBV19, with D possibly being TRBD1 (5 bases). CDR1 LNHDA and CDR2 SQIVND come from the germline V gene (reference sequence). The CDR3 is made up of 17 amino acids. Between the trimmed V and J ends, which lost 2 bases and 1 base, there was a span of 17 bases. The CDR3, as DNA: TGTGCCAGTAGTATACGGTTACCGGGACTCCCGAACACTGAAGCTTTCTTT. Translation gives CASSIRLPGLPNTEAFF. The variable domain in full, with the rest retrieved from reference TRBV19 and TRBJ1-1, is DGGITQSPKYLFRKEGQNVTLSCEQNLNHDAMYWYRQDPGQGLRLIYYSQIVNDFQKGDIAEGYSVSREKKESFPLTVTSAQKNPTAFYLCASSIRLPGLPNTEAFFGQGTRLTVV.

CDR3 protein: CASRPGASSYNEQFF. The CDR3 DNA reads TGTGCCAGCAGACCCGGAGCTAGCTCCTACAATGAGCAGTTCTTC. The chain carries TRBV2 and TRBJ2-1; no firm D call. CDR3 length: 15 residues. V shed 6 bases and J shed 0 bases, with 12 bases lying between them. Germline V gives CDR1 SNHLY, CDR2 FYNNEI. The entire variable domain, with the rest obtained from reference TRBV2 and TRBJ2-1, is as follows: EPEVTQTPSHQVTQMGQEVILRCVPISNHLYFYWYRQILGQKVEFLVSFYNNEISEKSEIFDDQFSVERPDGSNFTLKIRSTKLEDSAMYFCASRPGASSYNEQFFGPGTRLTVL.

In DNA, the CDR3 is TGTGCCAGCAGCCGCGCACTTTATAGCGACACAGATACGCAGTATTTT. Protein product: CASSRALYSDTDTQYF. The chain couples TRBV5-6 to TRBJ2-3; TRBD2 might be the D (5 bases). From germline, CDR1 is SGHDT and CDR2 YYEEEE. CDR3 length equals 16 residues. V was pared by 4 bases and J by 2 bases, with 17 bases between.

The chain has TRBV7-8 and TRBJ1-2; D unresolved. The CDR3 totals 15 residues. Trimming stripped 1 base from V and 6 bases from J, with 15 bases between. Germline CDR1 is SGHVS and CDR2 is FQNEAQ. CDR3 residues: CASSLEPGSDNGYTF. CDR3 nucleotides: TGTGCCAGCAGCTTAGAGCCAGGTAGTGACAATGGCTACACCTTC.

V gene TRBV19 combines with J gene TRBJ2-1; a weak D match, TRBD2 (5 bases). V was clipped by 3 bases and J by 2 bases, with 11 bases between them. The CDR3 is made up of 15 amino acids. Germline V gene sequence: CDR1 LNHDA, CDR2 SQIVND (reference sequence). This CDR3 reads CASSILALTYNEQFF. CDR3 coding DNA: TGTGCCAGTAGTATCTTAGCGCTTACCTACAATGAGCAGTTCTTC.

V usage is TRBV2 and J usage is TRBJ2-7, with 7 bases aligning to TRBD2. Trimming at V came to 7 bases and at J to 0 bases, leaving 9 bases not matched to a gene. This CDR3 spans 15 amino acids. From germline, CDR1 is SNHLY and CDR2 FYNNEI. The CDR3 sequence: CASIRSGAASYEQYF. In DNA form, the CDR3 reads TGTGCCAGCATTCGAAGCGGGGCCGCCTCCTACGAGCAGTACTTC.

V usage is TRBV28 and J usage is TRBJ1-1, with D maybe TRBD1 (6 bases). The CDR3 is 14 amino acids. From germline, CDR1 is MDHEN and CDR2 SYDVKM. V was cut by 6 bases and J by 0 bases, with 11 bases left in between. CDR3 region: CASSLGQLNTEAFF. In DNA, the CDR3 is TGTGCCAGCAGCCTTGGACAGTTGAACACTGAAGCTTTCTTT.

The V call is TRBV7-9, the J call TRBJ2-7; D ambiguous. Per the germline V gene, CDR1 is SEHNR and CDR2 is FQNEAQ (reference sequence). The CDR3 has 15 amino acids. Trimming removed 8 bases at V and 9 bases at J, with 26 bases between. In nucleotides, the CDR3 is TGTGCCAGCTCCCCCCCCCGGCGGATTGAGGATGCGCAGTACTTC. This translates into CASSPPRRIEDAQYF. The whole variable domain, remainder taken from reference TRBV7-9 and TRBJ2-7, is DTGVSQNPRHKITKRGQNVTFRCDPISEHNRLYWYRQTLGQGPEFLTYFQNEAQLEKSRLLSDRFSAERPKGSFSTLEIQRTEQGDSAMYLCASSPPRRIEDAQYFGPGTRLTVT.